The 24 T cell receptor beta chains presented below share a single source sample, sequenced in a study of long-term antiretroviral therapy in people with HIV. Survey-level resolution applied to immunoSEQ assay v3.0. The assay was immunoSEQ multiplex PCR, and TCRdb's table has in-frame clones only and misses some. The data show about 20,000 clones, less than 95% seen once. Material: unsorted PBMCs, obtained approximately 4.4 years before starting antiretroviral therapy. The receptors stem from a woman aged 30 to 39 with HIV.

Of note for this clone: This CDR3 is also generated by other DNA sequences in the sample. The J gene is TRBJ2-2, the V gene TRBV29-1; weak D call: TRBD2 (5 bases). Trimming shortened V by 4 bases and J by 4 bases, and 10 bases separated the two germline ends. The CDR3 has 13 amino acids. From germline, CDR1 is SQVTM and CDR2 ANQGSEA. CDR3 coding DNA: TGCAGCGTTGGGAGGTTGGGCACCGGGGAGCTGTTTTTT. Its translation is CSVGRLGTGELFF.

This CDR3 is CASSQGTGGLRTEAFF. In DNA, the CDR3 is TGTGCCAGCAGCCAAGGGACAGGGGGATTGAGAACTGAAGCTTTCTTT. The genes are TRBV5-4 and TRBJ1-1; TRBD1 agrees at 11 bases. The CDR3 runs 16 residues. Germline V gene lookup returns CDR1 SGHNT and CDR2 YYREEE (reference sequence). J lost 5 bases, V lost 4 bases, and 10 bases had no gene match.

J is TRBJ1-1 and V is TRBV7-2; 9 positions agree with TRBD1. Per germline, CDR1 SGHTA and CDR2 FQGNSA. CDR3 size: 15 residues. Germline trimming cut 4 bases from V and 11 bases from J; bases unmatched to any gene: 14. The CDR3 sequence is CASSSGGTGGGLAFF. DNA of the CDR3: TGTGCCAGCAGCTCGGGAGGAACAGGGGGCGGATTGGCTTTCTTT.

The CDR3 DNA sequence: TGTGCCAGCAGTTACGGGCCGCTCTCACCCCTCCACTTT. Translated: CASSYGPLSPLHF. The chain employs TRBV6-5 and TRBJ1-6, with D hard to call. This CDR3 spans 13 amino acids. V dropped 2 bases and J dropped 10 bases, with 9 bases sitting between them. CDR1 MNHEY and CDR2 SVGAGI come from the germline V gene.

The chain is built from TRBV9 and TRBJ2-2; D is uncertain. This CDR3 comprises 14 residues. CDR1 is SGDLS, CDR2 YYNGEE, per germline. The V and J ends lost 3 bases and 4 bases respectively, with 10 bases between them. The CDR3 is CASSANTGTGELFF. In DNA form, the CDR3 reads TGTGCCAGCAGCGCGAATACGGGCACCGGGGAGCTGTTTTTT.

The V gene is TRBV18, the J gene TRBJ2-5; the match to TRBD1 covers 8 bases. V was pared by 0 bases and J by 1 base, with 4 bases of the junction left unmatched. Germline-derived CDR1 and CDR2 are KGHSH and LQKENI. The CDR3 is 16 amino acids. For the CDR3, the DNA is TGTGCCAGCTCACCACCGCACAGGGGGATCCAAGAGACCCAGTACTTC. Encoded protein: CASSPPHRGIQETQYF.

The chain links TRBV6-1 to TRBJ1-6; TRBD1 matches 7 bases. The CDR3 totals 15 residues. V trimming: 4 bases; J trimming: 7 bases; junction bases outside the gene matches: 7. Germline CDR1 reads MNHNS; CDR2 reads SASEGT. CDR3 amino acids: CASSVEGALNSPLHF. The CDR3 nucleotides are TGTGCCAGCAGTGTAGAGGGGGCTCTGAATTCACCCCTCCACTTT.

This chain links TRBV5-6 with TRBJ2-1; 9 bases map to TRBD1. Trimming removed 2 bases from V and 6 bases from J; junction bases left unmatched: 3. The CDR3 covers 14 residues. CDR1 and CDR2 (germline): SGHDT, YYEEEE. CDR3 nucleotides: TGTGCCAGCAGCTTAATGGACAGGGGCAATGAGCAGTTCTTC. This sequence encodes CASSLMDRGNEQFF.

The chain combines TRBV18 with TRBJ1-5, with TRBD1 as a possible D gene (5 bases). Trimming shortened V by 0 bases and J by 6 bases, and 21 bases separated the two germline ends. This CDR3 is 18 amino acids long. The germline CDR1 and CDR2 sequences are KGHSH and LQKENI. CDR3 DNA sequence: TGTGCCAGCTCACCACCGGTTCTCGAGACAGCCCATTTTCAGCCCCAGCATTTT. This codes for CASSPPVLETAHFQPQHF.

This rearrangement joins TRBV19 to TRBJ1-4, with TRBD1 matching 7 bases. Trimming removed 3 bases from V and 5 bases from J; junction bases left unmatched: 6. Germline V gene lookup returns CDR1 LNHDA and CDR2 SQIVND (reference sequence). The CDR3 loop spans 15 amino acids. The CDR3 reads CASSIVGTVNEKLFF. The CDR3 coding sequence is TGTGCCAGTAGTATTGTCGGGACAGTAAATGAAAAACTGTTTTTT.

The chain combines TRBV15 with TRBJ2-1, with D hard to call. The V and J ends lost 2 bases and 8 bases respectively, with 13 bases between them. The CDR3 consists of 14 residues. Germline V gene data show CDR1 as LNHNV and CDR2 as YYDKDF (reference sequence). The CDR3 here is CATSRNYQSDEQFF. The CDR3 DNA reads as TGTGCCACCAGCAGAAATTATCAGAGCGATGAGCAGTTCTTC.

The rearrangement joins TRBV5-1 to TRBJ2-3; TRBD2 aligns across 12 bases. The CDR3 is made up of 17 amino acids. Germline V gene lookup returns CDR1 SGHRS and CDR2 YFSETQ. V shed 0 bases and J 3 bases; nucleotides not matched to a gene: 5. CDR3 nucleotide sequence: TGCGCCAGCAGCTTGGCTTGGACTAGCGGGGCTACAGATACGCAGTATTTT. Its protein is CASSLAWTSGATDTQYF. Combining the CDR3 with reference TRBV5-1 and TRBJ2-3 gives the whole variable domain KAGVTQTPRYLIKTRGQQVTLSCSPISGHRSVSWYQQTPGQGLQFLFEYFSETQRNKGNFPGRFSGRQFSNSRSEMNVSTLELGDSALYLCASSLAWTSGATDTQYFGPGTRLTVL.

The gene calls are TRBV29-1 and TRBJ2-7, with a tentative D call TRBD2 (6 bases). CDR1 is SQVTM and CDR2 is ANQGSEA in the germline V gene. This CDR3 region has 15 residues. V was cut by 1 base and J by 0 bases, with 13 bases left in between. The CDR3 DNA reads as TGCAGCGTTGAAGGAGGGAGGATCGTCTCCTACGAGCAGTACTTC. It is translated as CSVEGGRIVSYEQYF.

The chain uses TRBV18 and TRBJ1-1, with 7 nucleotides matching TRBD1. The V segment lost 5 bases and the J segment 4 bases; nucleotides outside the gene matches: 10. Germline assignment: CDR1 KGHSH and CDR2 LQKENI. The CDR3 spans 15 residues. CDR3 protein: CASSTWDSEGTEAFF. In DNA, the CDR3 is TGTGCCAGCTCAACCTGGGACAGCGAGGGCACTGAAGCTTTCTTT.

The rearrangement uses TRBV19 and TRBJ2-3, with 16 bases identical to TRBD2. The CDR3 covers 19 residues. Trimming took 3 bases from V and 5 from J; bases not matched to a gene: 11. The germline gives CDR1 LNHDA, CDR2 SQIVND (reference sequence). The CDR3 is CASSIISGTSGGARDTQYF. The CDR3 DNA reads TGTGCCAGTAGTATTATTTCGGGGACTAGCGGGGGGGCCCGAGATACGCAGTATTTT. The variable domain in full, with the rest retrieved from reference TRBV19 and TRBJ2-3, is DGGITQSPKYLFRKEGQNVTLSCEQNLNHDAMYWYRQDPGQGLRLIYYSQIVNDFQKGDIAEGYSVSREKKESFPLTVTSAQKNPTAFYLCASSIISGTSGGARDTQYFGPGTRLTVL.

V gene TRBV5-6 combines with J gene TRBJ2-3, with 9 bases that match TRBD2. Germline CDR1 and CDR2: SGHDT and YYEEEE. The CDR3 sequence is 16 residues long. V was pared by 1 base and J by 0 bases, with 3 bases of the junction left unmatched. CDR3 sequence (DNA): TGTGCCAGCAGCTTGTTGCTAGCGGGGAGCACAGATACGCAGTATTTT. It specifies CASSLLLAGSTDTQYF. Looking up the rest from reference TRBV5-6 and TRBJ2-3 gives the full variable domain: DAGVTQSPTHLIKTRGQQVTLRCSPKSGHDTVSWYQQALGQGPQFIFQYYEEEERQRGNFPDRFSGHQFPNYSSELNVNALLLGDSALYLCASSLLLAGSTDTQYFGPGTRLTVL.

The gene calls are TRBV5-1 and TRBJ1-1; no firm D call. Trimming stripped 1 base from V and 0 bases from J, with 13 bases between. This CDR3 has 16 residues. The V gene's germline CDR1 is SGHRS and CDR2 YFSETQ. CDR3: CASSLSGRTMNTEAFF. DNA of the CDR3: TGCGCCAGCAGCTTGAGCGGGCGTACTATGAACACTGAAGCTTTCTTT.

This sequence joins TRBV5-1 and TRBJ2-1; 7 bases are a match to TRBD2. The germline V gene has CDR1 SGHRS and CDR2 YFSETQ. Unmatched junction bases numbered 3, after V lost 1 base and J lost 5 bases. This CDR3 region has 14 residues. CDR3 sequence: CASSLTGGNNEQFF. The DNA of the CDR3 is TGCGCCAGCAGCTTGACGGGGGGAAACAATGAGCAGTTCTTC.

This clone was seen once. The chain employs TRBV18 and TRBJ2-2, with D possibly TRBD1 on 6 matching bases. In germline, CDR1 is KGHSH, CDR2 LQKENI. The CDR3 runs to 15 residues. Trimming took 0 bases from V and 2 from J, leaving 7 bases between them. The CDR3: CASSPPTGNTGELFF. The DNA for the CDR3 is TGTGCCAGCTCACCACCGACAGGAAACACCGGGGAGCTGTTTTTT.

The J gene is TRBJ2-5, the V gene TRBV7-8; D assignment may be TRBD1 or TRBD2 (5 bases each). V lost 0 bases to trimming and J lost 5 bases, with 16 bases between them. In germline, CDR1 is SGHVS, CDR2 FQNEAQ. The CDR3 covers 16 residues. CDR3 DNA: TGTGCCAGCAGCTTAGCTTTTGGGGGATTCCAGGAGACCCAGTACTTC. Its protein is CASSLAFGGFQETQYF. The whole variable domain, filled in from reference TRBV7-8 and TRBJ2-5, reads GAGVSQSPRYKVAKRGQDVALRCDPISGHVSLFWYQQALGQGPEFLTYFQNEAQLDKSGLPSDRFFAERPEGSVSTLKIQRTQQEDSAVYLCASSLAFGGFQETQYFGPGTRLLVL.

V is TRBV5-4 and J is TRBJ1-2; D remains unclear. The CDR3 is 11 amino acids. The germline V gene has CDR1 SGHNT and CDR2 YYREEE (reference sequence). The V end lost 5 bases, the J end lost 7 bases, and 9 bases lay between the germline ends. The CDR3 DNA follows: TGTGCCAGCAGTTTGAATGGTGGCTACACCTTC. Translation gives CASSLNGGYTF.

This rearrangement joins TRBV29-1 to TRBJ2-1; D remains ambiguous. V dropped 4 bases and J dropped 8 bases, with 15 bases sitting between them. The V gene's germline CDR1 is SQVTM and CDR2 ANQGSEA. The CDR3 contains 13 residues. The CDR3 loop is CSVVPGRADEQFF. The CDR3 coding sequence is TGCAGCGTTGTTCCAGGCAGAGCCGATGAGCAGTTCTTC.

This chain links TRBV7-8 with TRBJ1-2; no clear D. Germline CDR1 and CDR2: SGHVS and FQNEAQ. CDR3 length: 13 residues. Trimming cost V 5 bases and J 7 bases, with 14 bases left between them. CDR3 protein: CASSPDFGGGYTF. The DNA for the CDR3 is TGTGCCAGCAGCCCCGACTTCGGCGGTGGCTACACCTTC.

The rearrangement uses TRBV9 and TRBJ2-1; 7 bases line up with TRBD2. The V gene end was trimmed by 5 bases and the J gene end by 1 base; junction bases not matched to a gene: 12. Germline V gene data show CDR1 as SGDLS and CDR2 as YYNGEE. The CDR3 sequence is 17 residues long. DNA for the CDR3: TGTGCCAGCAGGGACGGCCCTGGGGGGGAGTCCTACAATGAGCAGTTCTTC. As protein: CASRDGPGGESYNEQFF.